This record concerns one T cell receptor beta chain sequence. The sample comes from a study of CD8+CD57+ T cells in acquired aplastic anemia. Previously, flow cytometry had revealed CD8+CD57+ cell expansion in the patients chosen for sequencing. In all patients, the disease was severe acquired aplastic anemia. According to the study, genomic DNA was the template for TCR beta VDJ and CDR3 profiling. TCRdb processed the reads anew with MiXCR; each CDR3 protein has one entry. The sample yields fewer than 200,000 distinct CDR3 sequences, roughly 50% seen once. Germline V CDR1 and CDR2: SNHLY, FYNNEI. The V and J ends lost 4 bases and 1 base respectively, with 11 bases between them. The CDR3 has 15 amino acids.

Sequenced: sorted CD4+, CD8+, or CD8+CD57+ T cells (not recorded which) from PBMCs. This TCR was recovered from a human donor with aplastic anemia. The chain employs TRBV2 and TRBJ1-5; D might be TRBD1 (5 bases). The CDR3 DNA reads as TGTGCCAGCAGTGGACAGCTTATGAGCAATCAGCCCCAGCATTTT. Translating gives CASSGQLMSNQPQHF. Drawing the rest from reference TRBV2 and TRBJ1-5, the complete variable domain is EPEVTQTPSHQVTQMGQEVILRCVPISNHLYFYWYRQILGQKVEFLVSFYNNEISEKSEIFDDQFSVERPDGSNFTLKIRSTKLEDSAMYFCASSGQLMSNQPQHFGDGTRLSIL.